This is a list of T cell receptor beta chains from one sample in a study of regulatory T cells in long-lasting Graves disease. TCRdb reprocessed the multiplex PCR reads via MiXCR and lists one record per CDR3 protein. The sample lists 320,000 or so distinct CDR3 sequences; over 15% were seen once. This material consisted of peripheral blood mononuclear cells (PBMCs), taken at new diagnosis, from a patient treated with antithyroid drugs. The source of these receptors is a female donor with Graves disease. Each CDR3 is given with its conserved first and last residue. Fields, in order: V gene, J gene, CDR3 length, D gene, clone size, CDR3 DNA, CDR3 protein. D genes are given only for firm matches. Clone size appears in some rows only: once, few, many, or a class for an expanded clone.

V: TRBV9
J: TRBJ2-7
length: 13
D: TRBD1
size: few
DNA: TGTGCCAGCAGCGTCGGACAGGGCCCCGAGCAGTACTTC
CDR3: CASSVGQGPEQYF

V: TRBV20-1
J: TRBJ2-1
length: 14
D: NA
size: many
DNA: TGCAGTGCTTTAGGACCCATTCAATACAATGAGCAGTTCTTC
CDR3: CSALGPIQYNEQFF

V: TRBV15
J: TRBJ2-7
length: 16
D: TRBD1
size: NA
DNA: TGTGCCACCAGCAGGGCTCGGACAGGAAGCTCCTACGAGCAGTACTTC
CDR3: CATSRARTGSSYEQYF

V: TRBV20-1
J: TRBJ2-7
length: 14
D: NA
size: many
DNA: TGCAGTGTTCCCCTGGGGGGGGCGCGCGACGAGCAGTACTTC
CDR3: CSVPLGGARDEQYF

V: TRBV11-2
J: TRBJ2-5
length: 17
D: TRBD1
size: NA
DNA: TGTGCCAGCAGCTTAGGAAAGGGCCAGGGGGCTGGAGAGACCCAGTACTTC
CDR3: CASSLGKGQGAGETQYF

V: TRBV12-3/TRBV12-4
J: TRBJ1-1
length: 13
D: NA
size: many
DNA: TGTGCCAGCAGTTTATTAGGGAAAGGGGAAGCTTTCTTT
CDR3: CASSLLGKGEAFF

V: TRBV7-6
J: TRBJ2-2
length: 17
D: NA
size: many
DNA: TGTGCCAGCAGCTTAGGTCCGGGACTGATGAACACCGGGGAGCTGTTTTTT
CDR3: CASSLGPGLMNTGELFF

V: TRBV14
J: TRBJ1-1
length: 14
D: TRBD1
size: few
DNA: TGTGCCAGCAGCTGGACAGGGTTAAACACTGAAGCTTTCTTT
CDR3: CASSWTGLNTEAFF

V: TRBV6-2/TRBV6-3
J: TRBJ2-1
length: 15
D: NA
size: few
DNA: TGTGCCAGCTCGCCGACCGGGGCGGTCGAAAATGAGCAGTTCTTC
CDR3: CASSPTGAVENEQFF

V: TRBV7-2
J: TRBJ1-1
length: 11
D: NA
size: few
DNA: TGTGCCAGCAGCTTTGCGGGGGGGGCTTTCTTT
CDR3: CASSFAGGAFF